This T cell receptor beta chain was identified during a study of cytomegalovirus exposure and HLA in healthy donors. Overall study findings and caveats: In a later analysis, specific HLA alleles were associated with 15,000 or so TCR beta sequences at a 0.05 false discovery rate. Earlier analysis looked at TCR beta V segments, and most were productive about 90% or about 30% of the time.

It was with 60 Vbeta and 13 Jbeta primers that the PCR ran. Clones were read by immunoSEQ multiplex PCR, and TCRdb kept only the in-frame ones, dropping some. The table lists 100,000 to 150,000 clones, approximately 81% of them singletons. In regard to this clone: The antigen remains undetermined.

With 4 bases clipped from V and 6 bases from J, the junction kept 7 bases outside the gene matches. CDR1 SGDLS and CDR2 YYNGEE come from the germline V gene. The CDR3 length is 15 residues. The chain has TRBV9 and TRBJ1-5; 10 bases map to TRBD1. Material: PBMCs. This TCR was sampled from a male donor in good health and CMV-seronegative. The chain's CDR3 is CASSQGQGVGQPQHF. The DNA of the CDR3 is TGTGCCAGCAGCCAAGGACAGGGGGTCGGTCAGCCCCAGCATTTT. The full variable domain, with the rest looked up from reference TRBV9 and TRBJ1-5, is DSGVTQTPKHLITATGQRVTLRCSPRSGDLSVYWYQQSLDQGLQFLIQYYNGEERAKGNILERFSAQQFPDLHSELNLSSLELGDSALYFCASSQGQGVGQPQHFGDGTRLSIL.